Listed here is a single T cell receptor beta chain. The cohort comprised adults aged about 18 to 90 years residing in approximately 25 US areas. The germline V gene encodes CDR1 SEHNR and CDR2 FQNEAQ (reference sequence). The CDR3 is 17 residues long. Losses at the gene ends were 1 base for V and 0 bases for J; bases not matched to a gene: 5. These data are taken from a study of blood T cell repertoires in COVID-19. Generated by immunoSEQ multiplex PCR, the TCRdb table keeps only in-frame clones and is missing some. This sample has 150,000 or so clones, with roughly 84% found just once. The sequencing input was PBMCs or T cells enriched from blood (not recorded which). This sequence joins TRBV7-9 and TRBJ1-4; 7 nucleotides align to TRBD1. This receptor was identified in a human donor with acute COVID-19. The donor label of this sample is uncertain. The chain's CDR3 is CASSLGTGPSTNEKLFF. The CDR3 DNA sequence: TGTGCCAGCAGCTTAGGGACAGGCCCTTCAACTAATGAAAAACTGTTTTTT.